The entry below gives a single TCR beta chain sequence along with its context. The antigen is undetermined. The data derive from a study of cytomegalovirus exposure and HLA in healthy donors. General observations from the study: Across HLA loci, a later analysis found differing TCR association rates, with DRB1 most and HLA-C fewest.

PCR was performed using 60 Vbeta and 13 Jbeta primers. The method was immunoSEQ multiplex PCR; TCRdb's version includes in-frame clones alone and lacks a portion of them. Found here are around 120,000 clones, under 90% of them singletons; the top ten hold about 0.7%. Trimming at V came to 4 bases and at J to 3 bases, leaving 4 bases not matched to a gene. The germline CDR1 and CDR2 sequences are SQVTM and ANQGSEA. The CDR3 length is 13 residues. This receptor was identified in a man aged 18 to 29 in good health and CMV-seronegative. The gene calls are TRBV29-1 and TRBJ1-1, with TRBD1 identical over 8 bases. Sequenced: PBMCs. CDR3 loop: CSVVADRDTEAFF. CDR3 DNA sequence: TGCAGCGTTGTCGCGGACAGGGACACTGAAGCTTTCTTT.